Detailed here is one TCR beta chain. These data come from a study of shared T cell receptors in the human thymus. The ends were cut back, 5 bases at V and 3 bases at J, with 13 bases in the middle. Germline V gene lookup returns CDR1 SEHNR and CDR2 FQNEAQ (reference sequence). The CDR3 is 15 residues long. Assay used: immunoSEQ multiplex PCR; TCRdb lists only in-frame clones, some missing. The table lists some 760,000 clones, 80% to 90% of them singletons. Another study also made use of these data, one on human thymus T cells. As that study records: Thymic material originated from resections removed in the course of corrective heart surgery. Among thymic and blood repertoires, usage of V and J genes appeared biased. Reports from related research described highly overlapping thymic repertoires among unrelated individuals.

The chain links TRBV7-9 to TRBJ2-2; D may be TRBD2 (5 bases). Input material: thymocytes. This TCR derives from a girl less than two years old with a congenital heart defect. The CDR3 reads CASSEEVGDTGELFF. As DNA, the CDR3 is TGTGCCAGCAGCGAGGAGGTTGGGGACACCGGGGAGCTGTTTTTT.